This entry describes one TCR beta chain. Its antigen is not identified. Germline CDR1 GTSNPN, CDR2 SVGIG (reference sequence). Trimming shortened V by 1 base and J by 3 bases, and 13 bases separated the two germline ends. The CDR3 contains 15 residues. The sample comes from a study of T cells in localized non-small cell lung cancer. Whole-study results and caveats: It remains possible that heterogeneity exists, since only one tumor region was sequenced.

Assay used: immunoSEQ multiplex PCR; TCRdb lists only in-frame clones, some missing. The sample includes around 2,500 clones, about 24% seen only once; the top ten take about 14%. The V and J genes are TRBV30 and TRBJ1-5; no clear D. Source: lung tumor tissue, taken before any cancer treatment. The TCR originated in a woman between 35 and 70 years old with stage II squamous cell lung carcinoma. The CDR3 loop is CAWSGVGAVNQPQHF. Here the CDR3 DNA reads TGTGCCTGGAGTGGGGTCGGCGCAGTCAATCAGCCCCAGCATTTT. Full variable domain (missing parts from reference TRBV30 and TRBJ1-5): SQTIHQWPATLVQPVGSPLSLECTVEGTSNPNLYWYRQAAGRGLQLLFYSVGIGQISSEVPQNLSASRPQDRQFILSSKKLLLSDSGFYLCAWSGVGAVNQPQHFGDGTRLSIL.